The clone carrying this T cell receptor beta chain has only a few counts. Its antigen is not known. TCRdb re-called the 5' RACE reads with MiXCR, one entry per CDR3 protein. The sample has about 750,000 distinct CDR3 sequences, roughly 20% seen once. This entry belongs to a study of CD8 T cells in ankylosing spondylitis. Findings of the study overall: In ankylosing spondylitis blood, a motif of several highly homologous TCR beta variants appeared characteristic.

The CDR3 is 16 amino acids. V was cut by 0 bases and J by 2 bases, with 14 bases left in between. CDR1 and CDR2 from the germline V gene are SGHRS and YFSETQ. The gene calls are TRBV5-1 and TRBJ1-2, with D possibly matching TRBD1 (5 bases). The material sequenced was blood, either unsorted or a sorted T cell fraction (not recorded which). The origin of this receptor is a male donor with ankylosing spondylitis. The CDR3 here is CASSLGAGRKNYGYTF. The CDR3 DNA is TGCGCCAGCAGCTTGGGTGCGGGACGAAAAAACTATGGCTACACCTTC.